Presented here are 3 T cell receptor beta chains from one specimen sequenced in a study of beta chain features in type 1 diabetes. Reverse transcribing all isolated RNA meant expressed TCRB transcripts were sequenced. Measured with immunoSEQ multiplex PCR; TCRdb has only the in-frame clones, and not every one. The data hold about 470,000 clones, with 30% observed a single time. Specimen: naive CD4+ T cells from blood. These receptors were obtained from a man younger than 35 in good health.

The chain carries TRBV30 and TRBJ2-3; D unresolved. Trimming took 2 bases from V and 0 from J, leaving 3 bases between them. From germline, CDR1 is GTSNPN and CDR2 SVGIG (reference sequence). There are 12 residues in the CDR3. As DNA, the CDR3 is TGTGCCTGGAGTACCAGCACAGATACGCAGTATTTT. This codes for CAWSTSTDTQYF.

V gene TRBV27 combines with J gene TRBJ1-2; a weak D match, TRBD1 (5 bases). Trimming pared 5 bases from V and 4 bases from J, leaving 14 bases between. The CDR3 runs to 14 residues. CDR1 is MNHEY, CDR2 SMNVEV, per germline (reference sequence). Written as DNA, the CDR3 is TGTGCCAGCAGTACCTCACGGGACGGCTATGGCTACACCTTC. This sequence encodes CASSTSRDGYGYTF.

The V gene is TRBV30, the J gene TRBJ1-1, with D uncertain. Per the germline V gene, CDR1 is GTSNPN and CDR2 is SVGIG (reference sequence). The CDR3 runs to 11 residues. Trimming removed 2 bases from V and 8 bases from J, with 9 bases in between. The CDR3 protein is CAWSLLQEAFF. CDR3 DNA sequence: TGTGCCTGGAGTCTCCTTCAGGAAGCTTTCTTT.